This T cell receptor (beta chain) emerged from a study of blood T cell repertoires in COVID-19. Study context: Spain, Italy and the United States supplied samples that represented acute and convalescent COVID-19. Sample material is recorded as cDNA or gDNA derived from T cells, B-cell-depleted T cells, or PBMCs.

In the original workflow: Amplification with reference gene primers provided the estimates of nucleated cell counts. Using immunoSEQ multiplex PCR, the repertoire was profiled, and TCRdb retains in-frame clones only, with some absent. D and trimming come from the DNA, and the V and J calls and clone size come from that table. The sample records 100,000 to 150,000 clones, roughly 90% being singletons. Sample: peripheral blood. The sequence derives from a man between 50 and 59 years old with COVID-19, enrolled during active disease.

The CDR3 DNA is TGTGCCAGCAGCTTAGGAGGGTTCTACGAGCAGTACTTC. As protein: CASSLGGFYEQYF. This chain connects TRBV7-6 to TRBJ2-7; D might be TRBD2 (5 bases). Per the germline V gene, CDR1 is SGHVS and CDR2 is FNYEAQ. The CDR3 sequence is 13 residues long. Trimming cost V 1 base and J 3 bases, with 7 bases left between them.